This entry concerns a single TCR beta chain. TCRdb re-derived calls from the 5' RACE reads in MiXCR, one entry per CDR3 protein. The profile covers roughly 150,000 distinct CDR3 sequences, with around a third appearing a single time and approximately 6% taken by the ten largest. Germline CDR1 SGDLS, CDR2 YYNGEE. V gave up 2 bases and J gave up 0 bases; unmatched junction bases: 3. The CDR3 is 15 amino acids. These data come from a study of CD8 T cells in ankylosing spondylitis. The sample consisted of synovial fluid, either unsorted or a sorted T cell fraction (not recorded which). The sequence was collected from a male donor with ankylosing spondylitis. The chain uses TRBV9 and TRBJ2-3, with 7 positions matching TRBD1. In DNA form, the CDR3 reads TGTGCCAGCAGCGTTGAGGGGGCGAGCACAGATACGCAGTATTTT. It specifies CASSVEGASTDTQYF. Full variable domain (outside the CDR3, taken from reference TRBV9 and TRBJ2-3): DSGVTQTPKHLITATGQRVTLRCSPRSGDLSVYWYQQSLDQGLQFLIQYYNGEERAKGNILERFSAQQFPDLHSELNLSSLELGDSALYFCASSVEGASTDTQYFGPGTRLTVL.